This entry features one TCR beta chain sequence. Categorization into cohorts depended on clinical history that participants reported. Contact with a PCR-confirmed or clinician-diagnosed COVID-19 case occurred within 2 weeks of entry. This specimen comes from a study of blood T cell repertoires in COVID-19. Per the study methods: Scientists estimated how many nucleated cells there were by amplifying reference gene primers. The assay was immunoSEQ multiplex PCR, and TCRdb's table has in-frame clones only and misses some. V, J and clone size reflect that table, while D and trimming were determined from the DNA. The data show some 290,000 clones, 90% seen once. The receptor was derived from a woman in her 30s who had been exposed to COVID-19. Source material: PBMCs or T cells enriched from blood (not recorded which).

The CDR3 loop reads CASSLGTRWVSSYEQYF. The CDR3 DNA reads as TGTGCCAGCAGCCTCGGGACTAGATGGGTAAGCTCCTACGAGCAGTACTTC. The V call is TRBV13, the J call TRBJ2-7; the match to TRBD2 covers 8 bases. V gave up 5 bases and J gave up 0 bases; unmatched junction bases: 12. The CDR3 runs 17 residues. The V gene's germline CDR1 is PRHDT and CDR2 FYEKMQ (reference sequence).